The 30 T cell receptor beta chains below all came from one sample that was sequenced in a study of cytomegalovirus exposure and HLA in healthy donors. Researchers ran the PCR with 60 Vbeta and 13 Jbeta primers. Some clones are missing from TCRdb's copy, which holds only in-frame ones; the method was immunoSEQ multiplex PCR. Among nearly 200,000 clones listed, 70% to 85% were seen once. The sample was PBMCs. The source of these receptors is a boy younger than 10 in good health and CMV-seronegative.

The J gene is TRBJ2-2, the V gene TRBV7-8, with D perhaps TRBD1 (6 bases). Trimming left V 6 bases short and J 4 bases short, with 9 bases between. This CDR3 is 13 amino acids long. CDR1 SGHVS and CDR2 FQNEAQ come from the germline V gene. The CDR3 sequence: CASRGALTGELFF. The CDR3 bases are TGTGCCAGCAGGGGGGCCCTCACCGGGGAGCTGTTTTTT.

This rearrangement joins TRBV10-1 to TRBJ1-5; possibly TRBD1 for D (5 bases). The CDR3 runs 17 residues. V was pared by 2 bases and J by 0 bases, with 14 bases between. The germline gives CDR1 WNHNN, CDR2 SYGVQD (reference sequence). Here the CDR3 DNA reads TGCGCCAGCAGTGAGGGAGGGACTTATATTAGCAATCAGCCCCAGCATTTT. It is translated as CASSEGGTYISNQPQHF.

This chain uses TRBV5-4 with TRBJ2-7, with D possibly matching TRBD2 (6 bases). With 4 bases removed from V and 3 bases from J, the gap between germline ends came to 17 bases. CDR3 length equals 15 residues. From germline, CDR1 is SGHNT and CDR2 YYREEE (reference sequence). DNA for the CDR3: TGTGCCAGCAGCCCGGAGGGCACCCCCTACTACGAGCAGTACTTC. Residues: CASSPEGTPYYEQYF. The variable domain in full, with the rest retrieved from reference TRBV5-4 and TRBJ2-7, is ETGVTQSPTHLIKTRGQQVTLRCSSQSGHNTVSWYQQALGQGPQFIFQYYREEENGRGNFPPRFSGLQFPNYSSELNVNALELDDSALYLCASSPEGTPYYEQYFGPGTRLTVT.

V and J are TRBV5-4 and TRBJ2-3; TRBD2 matches 8 bases. There are 14 residues in the CDR3. Per the germline V gene, CDR1 is SGHNT and CDR2 is YYREEE (reference sequence). With 1 base clipped from V and 8 bases from J, the junction kept 6 bases outside the gene matches. CDR3 in DNA: TGTGCCAGCAGCTTGACTAGCGGCCCCGGTACGCAGTATTTT. It yields the protein CASSLTSGPGTQYF.

This chain connects TRBV5-4 to TRBJ2-5, with 7 bases matching TRBD1. Germline V CDR1 and CDR2: SGHNT, YYREEE (reference sequence). The ends lost 4 bases at V and 5 bases at J; junction bases unmatched: 11. The CDR3 has 15 amino acids. The CDR3 reads CASSLATGSGETQYF. In nucleotides, the CDR3 is TGTGCCAGCAGCCTCGCGACAGGGTCGGGGGAGACCCAGTACTTC.

J is TRBJ1-2 and V is TRBV5-1, with D tentatively TRBD1 (6 bases). Germline loops: CDR1 SGHRS, CDR2 YFSETQ. Trimming pared 5 bases from V and 2 bases from J, leaving 22 bases between. This CDR3 spans 17 amino acids. The CDR3 here is CASSLYRRGALNYGYTF. As DNA, the CDR3 is TGCGCCAGCAGTTTGTACCGGCGGGGGGCGTTGAACTATGGCTACACCTTC. The whole variable domain, remainder taken from reference TRBV5-1 and TRBJ1-2, is KAGVTQTPRYLIKTRGQQVTLSCSPISGHRSVSWYQQTPGQGLQFLFEYFSETQRNKGNFPGRFSGRQFSNSRSEMNVSTLELGDSALYLCASSLYRRGALNYGYTFGSGTRLTVV.

The V and J genes are TRBV7-3 and TRBJ2-7; 7 bases fit TRBD2. The CDR3 consists of 15 residues. After removal of 6 bases from V and 3 bases from J, the junction contained 11 bases not matched to a gene. The germline V gene has CDR1 SGHTA and CDR2 FQGTGA. CDR3 bases: TGTGCCAGCAGGTACCAAGCGGGGTCAGGCTACGAGCAGTACTTC. It codes for CASRYQAGSGYEQYF.

The chain has TRBV2 and TRBJ2-7; D remains ambiguous. Trimming stripped 6 bases from V and 4 bases from J, with 10 bases between. CDR1 is SNHLY and CDR2 is FYNNEI in the germline V gene. This CDR3 is 12 amino acids long. This CDR3 reads CASRYYSYEQYF. The CDR3, as DNA: TGTGCCAGCAGATACTATTCATACGAGCAGTACTTC.

The V and J genes are TRBV4-3 and TRBJ1-5; D gene ambiguous. The ends were cut back, 0 bases at V and 7 bases at J, with 16 bases in the middle. The CDR3 contains 16 residues. Germline CDR1 LGHNA, CDR2 YSLEER. This CDR3 reads CASSQDSAGRGQPQHF. Here the CDR3 DNA reads TGCGCCAGCAGCCAAGATTCGGCGGGAAGAGGGCAGCCCCAGCATTTT.

The chain combines TRBV7-9 with TRBJ2-3; a weak D match, TRBD1 (6 bases). Germline CDR1 SEHNR, CDR2 FQNEAQ (reference sequence). V shed 5 bases and J shed 2 bases, with 17 bases lying between them. This CDR3 comprises 16 residues. The CDR3 region has the DNA TGTGCCAGCAGCCCAAGGGGGACGGACCACACAGATACGCAGTATTTT. It specifies CASSPRGTDHTDTQYF.

This rearrangement joins TRBV28 to TRBJ1-1; D perhaps matches TRBD1 (6 bases). Deletions cut 2 bases from V and 3 bases from J, with 10 bases between. CDR1 is MDHEN, CDR2 SYDVKM, per germline. This CDR3 region has 14 residues. The CDR3 DNA follows: TGTGCCAGCAGTTTAGGGGGCGCCTACACTGAAGCTTTCTTT. Translated, it gives CASSLGGAYTEAFF.

This chain connects TRBV9 to TRBJ2-1; 9 positions match TRBD2. Germline CDR1 is SGDLS and CDR2 is YYNGEE. CDR3 length: 15 amino acids. V shed 3 bases and J 2 bases; nucleotides not matched to a gene: 3. The CDR3 sequence is CASSASSGAYNEQFF. CDR3 DNA: TGTGCCAGCAGCGCATCTAGCGGGGCCTACAATGAGCAGTTCTTC.

The chain combines TRBV2 with TRBJ2-7; a weak D match, TRBD2 (5 bases). The CDR3 loop spans 16 amino acids. Looked up from germline, CDR1 is SNHLY and CDR2 is FYNNEI. V shed 6 bases and J shed 12 bases, with 30 bases lying between them. Written as DNA, the CDR3 is TGTGCCAGCAGATACCGGGCGGTAGGACTGGTACTACGAGTGTACTTC. Translation: CASRYRAVGLVLRVYF.

A note on this clone: In the same sample, other DNA sequences code for this CDR3. This chain connects TRBV18 to TRBJ2-5; D may be TRBD1 (5 bases). This CDR3 comprises 13 residues. CDR1 KGHSH and CDR2 LQKENI come from the germline V gene. Trimming took off 2 bases at V and 4 bases at J, with 8 bases between the two ends. The chain's CDR3 is CASSPRRGETQYF. The CDR3 region has the DNA TGTGCCAGCTCACCAAGAAGGGGAGAGACCCAGTACTTC.

This clone has just one count. CDR3 DNA: TGTGCCAGCAGTTTGTTACAGGGGGACACTGAAGCTTTCTTT. This codes for CASSLLQGDTEAFF. This rearrangement joins TRBV27 to TRBJ1-1; 8 bases align to TRBD1. The CDR3 totals 14 residues. Germline CDR1 reads MNHEY; CDR2 reads SMNVEV (reference sequence). V was pared by 3 bases and J by 3 bases, with 3 bases of the junction left unmatched.

The chain recombines TRBV4-3 with TRBJ2-7; perhaps TRBD1 as D (6 bases). Between the trimmed V and J ends, which lost 1 base and 7 bases, there was a span of 11 bases. CDR1 and CDR2 (germline): LGHNA, YSLEER. The CDR3 spans 13 residues. In nucleotides, the CDR3 is TGCGCCAGCAGCCAAGTCTTGAGGGGGGAGCAGTACTTC. Translation: CASSQVLRGEQYF.

V usage is TRBV5-8 and J usage is TRBJ2-7; D call uncertain. CDR1 SGHTS and CDR2 YDEGEE come from the germline V gene. There are 13 residues in the CDR3. V gave up 1 base and J gave up 6 bases, with 11 bases separating them. CDR3 protein: CASSLWANGEQYF. The DNA for the CDR3 is TGTGCCAGCAGCTTGTGGGCAAATGGCGAGCAGTACTTC.

V usage is TRBV2 and J usage is TRBJ2-3; 8 nucleotides align to TRBD2. Unmatched junction bases numbered 6, after V lost 7 bases and J lost 0 bases. Looked up from germline, CDR1 is SNHLY and CDR2 is FYNNEI. The CDR3 sequence is 15 residues long. CDR3 sequence: CASTTSGASTDTQYF. The DNA of the CDR3 is TGTGCCAGCACCACTAGCGGAGCTAGCACAGATACGCAGTATTTT.

The chain employs TRBV29-1 and TRBJ2-2, with TRBD1 matching over 10 bases. The CDR3 is 16 residues long. J was trimmed by 4 bases and V by 7 bases; bases with no gene match: 12. Germline V lookup: CDR1 SQVTM, CDR2 ANQGSEA. The CDR3 is CSASRDRGGSTGELFF. In nucleotides, the CDR3 is TGCAGCGCTTCCCGGGACAGGGGAGGGAGCACCGGGGAGCTGTTTTTT.

The chain carries TRBV4-3 and TRBJ2-5; D is unresolved. Germline CDR1 reads LGHNA; CDR2 reads YSLEER. Between the trimmed V and J ends, which lost 5 bases and 2 bases, there was a span of 9 bases. The CDR3 sequence is 13 residues long. DNA of the CDR3: TGCGCCAGCAGCTCCAACTTACAAGAGACCCAGTACTTC. Amino acid sequence: CASSSNLQETQYF.

The chain carries TRBV21-1 and TRBJ1-2. TRBV21-1 is given as a pseudogene. The CDR3 runs 14 residues. Here the CDR3 DNA reads TGTGCCCGCGGGTTTTGGAACATTAACTATGGCTACACCTTC. This codes for CARGFWNINYGYTF.

This clone was detected once. CDR3 protein: CASSPYSGNEQFF. As DNA, the CDR3 is TGTGCCAGCAGCCCCTATAGCGGTAATGAGCAGTTCTTC. The rearrangement joins TRBV2 to TRBJ2-1; the D gene is possibly TRBD2 (6 bases). Looked up from germline, CDR1 is SNHLY and CDR2 is FYNNEI. Trimming cost V 6 bases and J 7 bases, with 13 bases left between them. The CDR3 has 13 amino acids.

The rearrangement links TRBV5-6 to TRBJ2-3, with TRBD1 matching over 12 bases. Germline lookup yields CDR1 SGHDT and CDR2 YYEEEE. The CDR3 loop spans 15 amino acids. Trimming removed 3 bases from V and 7 bases from J; junction bases left unmatched: 6. In DNA, the CDR3 is TGTGCCAGCAGCTGGGGGACAGGGGGCGCAAATACGCAGTATTTT. Translating gives CASSWGTGGANTQYF.

This clone was seen a few times. J is TRBJ1-1 and V is TRBV7-9; 7 bases match TRBD1. This CDR3 is built from 13 residues. Germline V lookup: CDR1 SEHNR, CDR2 FQNEAQ (reference sequence). V gave up 6 bases and J gave up 4 bases; unmatched junction bases: 5. CDR3 nucleotide sequence: TGTGCCAGCAGTAACAGGGGTATCACTGAAGCTTTCTTT. Translating it yields CASSNRGITEAFF.

This chain links TRBV5-1 with TRBJ2-3; 12 bases fit TRBD2. The ends lost 0 bases at V and 6 bases at J; junction bases unmatched: 5. The CDR3 extends over 16 amino acids. CDR1 is SGHRS and CDR2 is YFSETQ in the germline V gene. CDR3 nucleotide sequence: TGCGCCAGCAGCTTGGGACTAGCGGGGGCAAGGGATACGCAGTATTTT. Its protein is CASSLGLAGARDTQYF.

This clone was counted between two and nine times. The V and J genes are TRBV5-4 and TRBJ2-7; 9 bases align to TRBD2. The CDR3 has 16 residues. Germline CDR1 and CDR2: SGHNT and YYREEE (reference sequence). Trimming removed 2 bases from V and 2 bases from J; junction bases left unmatched: 8. The CDR3 DNA reads TGTGCCAGCAGCTTAGGCTCTAGCGGGACTACCTACGAGCAGTACTTC. Its translation is CASSLGSSGTTYEQYF.

The chain uses TRBV7-9 and TRBJ2-1; 14 bases are shared with TRBD2. The CDR3 runs 15 residues. Germline loops: CDR1 SEHNR, CDR2 FQNEAQ (reference sequence). V lost 5 bases, J lost 10 bases, and 7 bases stayed unmatched. The CDR3 DNA sequence: TGTGCCAGCAGCCCGGGACTAGCGGGGGTTAGGGAGCAGTTCTTC. Translated: CASSPGLAGVREQFF.

The chain links TRBV7-9 to TRBJ2-3; 7 nucleotides align to TRBD2. After removal of 5 bases from V and 3 bases from J, the junction contained 5 bases not matched to a gene. The germline CDR1 and CDR2 sequences are SEHNR and FQNEAQ (reference sequence). CDR3 size: 14 residues. CDR3 loop: CASSRPGGTDTQYF. As DNA, the CDR3 is TGTGCCAGCAGCCGACCGGGGGGTACAGATACGCAGTATTTT.

This clone was seen once. The sample holds other DNA sequences that translate to the same CDR3. The chain is built from TRBV5-4 and TRBJ2-3; 11 positions match TRBD2. This CDR3 contains 16 residues. Germline V lookup: CDR1 SGHNT, CDR2 YYREEE (reference sequence). The V gene end was trimmed by 1 base and the J gene end by 2 bases; junction bases not matched to a gene: 3. CDR3 protein: CASSLRLAGFTDTQYF. CDR3 in DNA: TGTGCCAGCAGCTTGCGACTAGCGGGGTTCACAGATACGCAGTATTTT. The full variable domain, its missing parts supplied by reference TRBV5-4 and TRBJ2-3, is ETGVTQSPTHLIKTRGQQVTLRCSSQSGHNTVSWYQQALGQGPQFIFQYYREEENGRGNFPPRFSGLQFPNYSSELNVNALELDDSALYLCASSLRLAGFTDTQYFGPGTRLTVL.

The gene calls are TRBV7-9 and TRBJ2-2; a possible D gene is TRBD1 (6 bases). The V and J ends lost 5 bases and 2 bases respectively, with 12 bases between them. Germline CDR1 and CDR2: SEHNR and FQNEAQ (reference sequence). This CDR3 is built from 15 residues. CDR3 loop: CASSPDRQNTGELFF. In nucleotides, the CDR3 is TGTGCCAGCAGCCCAGACAGGCAAAACACCGGGGAGCTGTTTTTT.